The sequence of this T cell receptor beta chain was determined in a study of neurological immune-mediated disorders. For the study at large: Of the approximately 34 patients who had multiple sclerosis, roughly 31 had the relapsing-remitting form and 3 had the secondary progressive form.

Ten or more counts support this clonotype. Its antigen is not known. TCRdb redid the calling of the 5' RACE reads with MiXCR, one entry per CDR3 protein. The sample carries about 70,000 distinct CDR3 sequences, approximately 3.3% recorded once. Points from the study as a whole: No expanded-clone CDR3 amino acid sequence recurred across subjects, suggesting private TCR-beta repertoires. It was HTLV-1-associated myelopathy that showed the most TCR clonal expansion, while multiple sclerosis showed the least, falling below healthy controls.

Unsorted libraries came from 2 million PBMCs stored at -80 °C. Sequences were obtained from PBMCs. This clonotype originated in a woman in her fifties or sixties with multiple sclerosis.

This chain's CDR3 is CASSRQGMGQPQHF. CDR3 bases: TGTGCCAGCAGCCGACAGGGTATGGGTCAGCCCCAGCATTTT. This chain links TRBV7-9 with TRBJ1-5, with TRBD1 matching over 7 bases. V trimming: 5 bases; J trimming: 6 bases; junction bases outside the gene matches: 7. Germline V gives CDR1 SEHNR, CDR2 FQNEAQ (reference sequence). This CDR3 comprises 14 residues.